The 26 T cell receptor beta chains below come from one sample, sequenced in a study of blood T cells in healthy people across ages. Through a sample-barcoded 5' primer and a J-beta primer mix, a second PCR was run for about 7 to 12 cycles. TCRdb analysed the 5' RACE reads with MiXCR anew, one entry per CDR3 protein. This table has about 700,000 distinct CDR3 sequences, roughly 30% appearing once. The material sequenced was blood. These receptors originate from an elderly woman in good health.

In this sample, this clonotype turned up a few times. This could be a read error, since a much larger clone is one nucleotide away. The CDR3 sequence: CATSEGGTSTIGGNEQFF. CDR3 bases: TGTGCCACCAGTGAGGGGGGGACTAGCACAATAGGGGGCAATGAGCAGTTCTTC. This chain connects TRBV24-1 to TRBJ2-1; 9 bases match TRBD2. This CDR3 has 18 residues. CDR1 and CDR2 from the germline V gene are KGHDR and SFDVKD. After removal of 4 bases from V and 6 bases from J, the junction contained 15 bases not matched to a gene.

This clonotype was counted once. This chain joins TRBV20-1 and TRBJ2-5; 8 positions agree with TRBD1. The DNA matches TRBJ2-7 better at its end, which makes the J call doubtful. Germline V lookup: CDR1 DFQATT, CDR2 SNEGSKA (reference sequence). This CDR3 spans 17 amino acids. The CDR3 DNA follows: TGCAGTGCTAGGGGACCTTCAGGGGGCGCCTCTTACTACGAGCAGTACTTC. It is translated as CSARGPSGGASYYEQYF.

Worth noting for this clonotype: A read error may be the cause here, since a much bigger clone is one base away. The gene calls are TRBV20-1 and TRBJ2-5, with 11 bases lining up with TRBD2. The CDR3 consists of 15 residues. V dropped 2 bases and J dropped 11; count of bases not matched to a gene: 13. From germline, CDR1 is DFQATT and CDR2 SNEGSKA (reference sequence). For the CDR3, the DNA is TGCAGTGCTAGATACCCTAGCGGGGGGCTCAATGAGCAGTACTTC. Its translation: CSARYPSGGLNEQYF.

The chain uses TRBV24-1 and TRBJ2-5; the D is unclear. Germline CDR1 and CDR2: KGHDR and SFDVKD. This CDR3 contains 14 residues. Trimming shortened V by 7 bases and J by 11 bases, and 22 bases separated the two germline ends. This CDR3 reads CATSDRAMGSEQYF. The CDR3 nucleotides read TGTGCCACCAGCGACCGTGCAATGGGAAGTGAGCAGTACTTC.

As concerns this clonotype: This CDR3 fails to terminate in the conserved phenylalanine or tryptophan, so it likely reflects a read error. The rearrangement joins TRBV7-8 to TRBJ1-5; D gene uncertain. There are 17 residues in the CDR3. V gave up 1 base and J gave up 1 base, with 14 bases separating them. The germline CDR1 and CDR2 sequences are SGHVS and FQNEAQ. In nucleotides, the CDR3 is TGTGCCAGCAGCTTAGGGGCACGACGAGGGAGCAATCAGCCCCAGCATTGT. Amino acids: CASSLGARRGSNQPQHC.

The sample holds a few counts of this clonotype. The V gene is TRBV6-5, the J gene TRBJ2-5; D could derive from TRBD1 or TRBD2 (6 bases each). Per germline, CDR1 MNHEY and CDR2 SVGAGI. The V end was cut by 4 bases, the J end by 5 bases, with 14 bases between. This CDR3 has 14 amino acids. CDR3 nucleotides: TGTGCCAGCAGTTTTAGGGGGGCCGCGGAGACCCAGTACTTC. This codes for CASSFRGAAETQYF.

This chain connects TRBV7-3 to TRBJ2-5, with TRBD2 matching over 11 bases. The CDR3 runs to 15 residues. J was trimmed by 11 bases and V by 4 bases; bases with no gene match: 12. Germline CDR1 reads SGHTA; CDR2 reads FQGTGA. The CDR3 DNA is TGTGCCAGCAGCTCCTTAGCGGGGGGGAACAATGAGCAGTACTTC. Protein product: CASSSLAGGNNEQYF.

This clonotype has a handful of counts. The J gene is TRBJ1-1, the V gene TRBV11-1; the D is unclear. Germline assignment: CDR1 SGHAT and CDR2 FQDESV (reference sequence). This CDR3 region has 13 residues. V was pared by 4 bases and J by 0 bases, with 6 bases between. CDR3 sequence: CASSSELNTEAFF. The CDR3 nucleotides are TGTGCCAGCAGCTCCGAACTGAACACTGAAGCTTTCTTT.

The rearrangement links TRBV29-1 to TRBJ2-1, with TRBD1 matching over 9 bases. Trimming at V came to 4 bases and at J to 9 bases, leaving 10 bases not matched to a gene. Germline values: CDR1 SQVTM, CDR2 ANQGSEA. The CDR3 length is 14 residues. In nucleotides, the CDR3 is TGCAGCGTTGTCCCCAGGGACAGGGAGGTTGAGCAGTTCTTC. Residues: CSVVPRDREVEQFF.

Written as DNA, the CDR3 is TGTGCCAGCAGCCAAGTGGGGGATGAAGGGGGTATCCGGGAGCTGTTTTTT. Amino acids: CASSQVGDEGGIRELFF. The chain combines TRBV4-2 with TRBJ2-2, with a possible D match to TRBD1 (6 bases). Per germline, CDR1 LGHNA and CDR2 YNFKEQ. Trimming took off 1 base at V and 9 bases at J, with 21 bases between the two ends. The CDR3 loop spans 17 amino acids.

For this clonotype: The final CDR3 position lacks the conserved phenylalanine or tryptophan, pointing to a likely read error. This chain uses TRBV20-1 with TRBJ2-4; 7 nucleotides line up with TRBD1. This CDR3 is built from 15 residues. Trimming removed 5 bases from V and 0 bases from J; junction bases left unmatched: 7. The V gene's germline CDR1 is DFQATT and CDR2 SNEGSKA (reference sequence). CDR3 bases: TGCAGTGCTGATCCGGGACAGATAGCCAAAAACATTCAGTACTAC. Amino acids: CSADPGQIAKNIQYY.

The CDR3 region has the DNA TGTGCCAGCAGCTTGACAGGGGGGGGGAATTCACCCCTCCACTTT. This codes for CASSLTGGGNSPLHF. The V call is TRBV7-2, the J call TRBJ1-6; TRBD1 matches 9 bases. Per the germline V gene, CDR1 is SGHTA and CDR2 is FQGNSA. V lost 3 bases to trimming and J lost 7 bases; unmatched junction nucleotides: 4. This CDR3 contains 15 residues. Using reference TRBV7-2 and TRBJ1-6 for the parts outside the CDR3, the full variable domain is GAGVSQSPSNKVTEKGKDVELRCDPISGHTALYWYRQSLGQGLEFLIYFQGNSAPDKSGLPSDRFSAERTGGSVSTLTIQRTQQEDSAVYLCASSLTGGGNSPLHFGNGTRLTVT.

This clonotype has ten or more counts. V and J are TRBV7-2 and TRBJ1-2, with TRBD1 identical over 8 bases. This CDR3 comprises 14 residues. The germline CDR1 and CDR2 sequences are SGHTA and FQGNSA. V lost 5 bases to trimming and J lost 8 bases; unmatched junction nucleotides: 10. The DNA of the CDR3 is TGTGCCAGCAGCGGATCAGGGGGCGCGAGGGGCTACACCTTC. It codes for CASSGSGGARGYTF.

This clonotype has more than one count but fewer than ten. A junction end diverges from the germline sequence, so it may reflect a read error. This chain uses TRBV15 with TRBJ1-1; 9 bases are a match to TRBD1. The CDR3 sequence is 16 residues long. Germline CDR1 reads LNHNV; CDR2 reads YYDKDF (reference sequence). As DNA, the CDR3 is TGTGCCACCAACAGAGAACAGGGGGCTATGAACACTGAAGCTTTCTTT. Its protein product is CATNREQGAMNTEAFF.

This clonotype was seen once. The rearrangement uses TRBV12-3 or TRBV12-4 and TRBJ2-7; D gene uncertain. Trimming stripped 2 bases from V and 6 bases from J, with 8 bases between. This CDR3 has 12 residues. The CDR3 region is CASSLYRVEQYF. CDR3 nucleotides: TGTGCCAGCAGTTTATACCGTGTCGAGCAGTACTTC.

The chain couples TRBV20-1 to TRBJ2-1; 9 positions agree with TRBD2. CDR3 length: 15 amino acids. The germline V gene encodes CDR1 DFQATT and CDR2 SNEGSKA (reference sequence). J was trimmed by 0 bases and V by 6 bases; bases with no gene match: 6. The CDR3 loop is CSAGLAGSSYNEQFF. CDR3 nucleotides: TGCAGTGCCGGTCTAGCGGGGAGCTCCTACAATGAGCAGTTCTTC.

Comments on this clonotype: A read error may be the cause here, since a much bigger clone is one base away. This rearrangement joins TRBV7-9 to TRBJ2-7, with D perhaps being TRBD1 or TRBD2 (5 bases each). The J call is uncertain, as TRBJ2-5 better fits the DNA end. CDR3 length equals 15 residues. CDR1 is SEHNR and CDR2 is FQNEAQ in the germline V gene (reference sequence). CDR3 in DNA: TGTGCCAGTCTTAAAGGGGACCCGCAGTGGGGGACCCAGTACTTC. Its protein product is CASLKGDPQWGTQYF.

This clonotype was observed at least ten times. The rearrangement joins TRBV7-2 to TRBJ1-2; no firm D call. This CDR3 has 13 amino acids. The ends were cut back, 4 bases at V and 4 bases at J, with 10 bases in the middle. Germline V lookup: CDR1 SGHTA, CDR2 FQGNSA. CDR3 protein: CASSSTAPYGYTF. The CDR3 region has the DNA TGTGCCAGCAGCTCGACGGCTCCCTATGGCTACACCTTC.

For this clonotype: This could be a read error, since a much larger clone is one nucleotide away. The DNA is left out, because the CDR3 cannot be placed on it with certainty; the CDR3 is given as TCRdb lists it. V is TRBV30 and J is TRBJ1-6. Termini included, the CDR3 measures 17 amino acids. The V gene's germline CDR1 is GTSNPN and CDR2 SVGIG (reference sequence). CDR3 residues: CAWSVGGGSSYNSPPHF.

J is TRBJ2-1 and V is TRBV29-1; 8 bases are a match to TRBD2. Trimming cost V 7 bases and J 3 bases; bases outside gene matches: 5. This CDR3 is built from 13 residues. Per germline, CDR1 SQVTM and CDR2 ANQGSEA. This CDR3 is CSDGAGVYNEQFF. CDR3 nucleotide sequence: TGCAGCGATGGAGCGGGAGTCTACAATGAGCAGTTCTTC.

This clonotype was detected ten times or more. V usage is TRBV7-9 and J usage is TRBJ2-3; D gene uncertain. V was pared by 4 bases and J by 0 bases, with 8 bases between. From germline, CDR1 is SEHNR and CDR2 FQNEAQ (reference sequence). The CDR3 runs to 14 residues. CDR3 DNA: TGTGCCAGCAGCTCGGTACTTAGCACAGATACGCAGTATTTT. Translated: CASSSVLSTDTQYF.

This clonotype was picked up a small number of times. V usage is TRBV6-1 and J usage is TRBJ1-1; 7 bases line up with TRBD1. CDR1 and CDR2 (germline): MNHNS, SASEGT. V was clipped by 10 bases and J by 0 bases; unmatched bases: 8. The CDR3 length is 14 residues. The CDR3 is CAILRTGMNTEAFF. Written as DNA, the CDR3 is TGTGCCATACTAAGGACAGGTATGAACACTGAAGCTTTCTTT.

V gene TRBV20-1 combines with J gene TRBJ2-5; D possibly corresponds to TRBD2 (5 bases). Trimming removed 4 bases from V and 5 bases from J, with 11 bases in between. Germline loops: CDR1 DFQATT, CDR2 SNEGSKA (reference sequence). CDR3 length: 12 amino acids. The CDR3 protein is CSAIPSLETQYF. Written as DNA, the CDR3 is TGCAGTGCTATCCCTAGCTTGGAGACCCAGTACTTC.

This clonotype was detected only a few times. Possible read error: a much larger clone is one base away. The V and J genes are TRBV12-3 or TRBV12-4 and TRBJ2-7, with D perhaps matching TRBD1 (6 bases). The CDR3 runs 13 residues. The CDR3 protein is CAGSPDRFPAQYF. Here the CDR3 DNA reads TGTGCCGGCAGTCCCGACAGGTTCCCCGCCCAGTACTTC.

This clonotype was recorded many times. The CDR3 reads CASSPRGGAWETQYF. The CDR3 DNA is TGTGCCAGCAGTCCCCGCGGGGGGGCCTGGGAGACCCAGTACTTC. The rearrangement links TRBV6-2 or TRBV6-3 to TRBJ2-5; 9 bases agree with TRBD2. The CDR3 is 15 residues long. The V and J ends lost 5 bases and 5 bases, in that order; junction bases with no gene match: 9. Germline CDR1 is MNHEY and CDR2 is SVGEGT.

A remark on this clonotype: This could be a read error, since a much larger clone is one nucleotide away. V is TRBV9 and J is TRBJ1-2, with 8 bases lining up with TRBD1. The CDR3 length is 13 residues. Germline V gene sequence: CDR1 SGDLS, CDR2 YYNGEE. The CDR3 DNA follows: TGTGCCAACAGCCCTGGACAGGGAAGAGGCTACACCTTC. This encodes CANSPGQGRGYTF.